The source of this TCR beta chain is a study of T cells after posttransplantation cyclophosphamide. TCRdb's table, derived via immunoSEQ multiplex PCR, lists solely in-frame clones and lacks some. The sample carries tens of thousands of clones, approximately 94% recorded once. This related bone marrow graft donor gave peripheral blood on the day of marrow donation. CDR1 and CDR2 (germline): LNHDA, SQIVND (reference sequence). V was cut by 3 bases and J by 4 bases, with 6 bases left in between. The CDR3 has 13 residues. This TCR derives from a woman in her twenties or thirties in good health and a related stem cell transplant donor. The sample comprised PBMCs. The gene calls are TRBV19 and TRBJ2-2; D gene uncertain. Here the CDR3 DNA reads TGTGCCAGTAGTATTAGTCGCACCGGGGAGCTGTTTTTT. Translated, it gives CASSISRTGELFF.